Here is one T cell receptor beta chain with its context. Trimming pared 2 bases from V and 2 bases from J, leaving 14 bases between. This CDR3 is 16 amino acids long. Per germline, CDR1 SNHLY and CDR2 FYNNEI. This sample was taken from a study of blood T cell repertoires in COVID-19. At the level of the study: Researchers got acute and convalescent COVID-19 samples from the United States, Italy and Spain.

Sequencing was performed with immunoSEQ multiplex PCR; in TCRdb, only in-frame clones are kept and a portion is missing. This sample has approximately 200,000 clones, with 75% to 90% found just once. The TCR sequence derives from a man younger than 45 who had recovered from COVID-19. The chain employs TRBV2 and TRBJ2-3; D might be TRBD2 (6 bases). Sequencing was done on a sample of PBMCs or T cells enriched from blood (not recorded which). CDR3 in amino acids: CASSEIGLAITDTQYF. CDR3 sequence (DNA): TGTGCCAGCAGTGAAATAGGTCTAGCGATCACAGATACGCAGTATTTT.